A single sample is the source of the 9 T cell receptor beta chains below, sequenced in a study of blood T cell repertoires in COVID-19 (TCRdb year 2020). The library came from the immunoSEQ multiplex PCR assay. TCRdb provides this immuneACCESS table in a form limited to in-frame rearrangements. Some clones are lacking; in checked studies, under half of them reflect an unresolved V gene, and why the rest are absent is not known. The sample table records a few hundred thousand clones; 70% to 90% of these occur just once. Approximately 8.1% of the sample comes from the top ten. Source material: peripheral blood. All receptors derive from a woman aged 50 to 60 who had recovered from COVID-19.

A single count supports this clone. V is TRBV20-1 and J is TRBJ2-5, with D unclear. Per germline, CDR1 DFQATT and CDR2 SNEGSKA (reference sequence). This CDR3 contains 11 residues. In DNA form, the CDR3 reads TGCCAGGTCCCCCTTGGGGAGACCCAGTACTTC. Encoded protein: CQVPLGETQYF.

V and J are TRBV9 and TRBJ1-4, with a weak D call TRBD1 (5 bases). V lost 0 bases and J lost 10, with 13 bases in between. CDR1 SGDLS and CDR2 YYNGEE come from the germline V gene. The CDR3 length is 14 residues. The CDR3 loop is CASSVVGDGGKLFF. DNA of the CDR3: TGTGCCAGCAGCGTAGTCGGAGACGGGGGAAAACTGTTTTTT.

This clone is a singleton in its sample. V and J are TRBV28 and TRBJ1-2; a weak D match, TRBD1 (6 bases). The CDR3 spans 16 residues. Trimming took 6 bases from V and 4 from J, leaving 21 bases between them. Per germline, CDR1 MDHEN and CDR2 SYDVKM. Here the CDR3 DNA reads TGTGCCAGCAGCTCCAGGACAGACGTCTTACTCTATGGCTACACCTTC. Its translation: CASSSRTDVLLYGYTF.

The chain couples TRBV4-3 to TRBJ1-6; the match to TRBD1 covers 12 bases. V lost 5 bases, J lost 7 bases, and 15 bases stayed unmatched. The germline gives CDR1 LGHNA, CDR2 YSLEER. CDR3 length: 19 amino acids. CDR3 amino acids: CASSSRPPGQGAWNSPLHF. The CDR3 DNA reads TGCGCCAGCAGCTCCCGGCCTCCGGGACAGGGGGCTTGGAATTCACCCCTCCACTTT.

The chain employs TRBV7-2 and TRBJ2-5; the match to TRBD1 covers 9 bases. Germline CDR1 reads SGHTA; CDR2 reads FQGNSA. The CDR3 loop spans 14 amino acids. V was pared by 2 bases and J by 4 bases, with 2 bases of the junction left unmatched. In DNA, the CDR3 is TGTGCCAGCAGCTTAAACAGGGGGCTAGAGACCCAGTACTTC. Amino acid sequence: CASSLNRGLETQYF. The whole variable domain, remainder taken from reference TRBV7-2 and TRBJ2-5, is GAGVSQSPSNKVTEKGKDVELRCDPISGHTALYWYRQSLGQGLEFLIYFQGNSAPDKSGLPSDRFSAERTGGSVSTLTIQRTQQEDSAVYLCASSLNRGLETQYFGPGTRLLVL.

In nucleotides, the CDR3 is TGCGCCAGCAGCTTGGAGGAGGGACGGGAGCAGTTCTTC. Protein sequence: CASSLEEGREQFF. The V gene is TRBV5-1, the J gene TRBJ2-1; D might be TRBD2 (6 bases). CDR3 length: 13 residues. Germline-derived CDR1 and CDR2 are SGHRS and YFSETQ. Trimming shortened V by 0 bases and J by 10 bases, and 11 bases separated the two germline ends.

Comment on this clone: Other DNA sequences in this sample translate to the same CDR3. The V call is TRBV5-4, the J call TRBJ1-2; D perhaps matches TRBD1 (5 bases). CDR1 and CDR2 from the germline V gene are SGHNT and YYREEE (reference sequence). Trimming left V 4 bases short and J 4 bases short, with 8 bases between. CDR3 length equals 12 residues. The CDR3 reads CASSLDSYGYTF. DNA for the CDR3: TGTGCCAGCAGCCTTGACAGCTATGGCTACACCTTC. The full variable domain, in which reference TRBV5-4 and TRBJ1-2 provide the parts outside the CDR3, is ETGVTQSPTHLIKTRGQQVTLRCSSQSGHNTVSWYQQALGQGPQFIFQYYREEENGRGNFPPRFSGLQFPNYSSELNVNALELDDSALYLCASSLDSYGYTFGSGTRLTVV.

The count of this clone is one. The V and J genes are TRBV28 and TRBJ2-5, with 7 nucleotides matching TRBD2. Germline V lookup: CDR1 MDHEN, CDR2 SYDVKM. CDR3 length: 14 residues. With 5 bases clipped from V and 2 bases from J, the junction kept 5 bases outside the gene matches. In DNA form, the CDR3 reads TGTGCCAGCAGTCCCCTCGGGGGGCAAGAGACCCAGTACTTC. This encodes CASSPLGGQETQYF. Full variable domain (rest looked up from reference TRBV28 and TRBJ2-5): DVKVTQSSRYLVKRTGEKVFLECVQDMDHENMFWYRQDPGLGLRLIYFSYDVKMKEKGDIPEGYSVSREKKERFSLILESASTNQTSMYLCASSPLGGQETQYFGPGTRLLVL.

The gene calls are TRBV10-3 and TRBJ2-3, with a tentative D call TRBD1 (5 bases). This CDR3 is 14 amino acids long. Germline values: CDR1 ENHRY, CDR2 SYGVKD. The V end lost 8 bases, the J end lost 4 bases, and 16 bases lay between the germline ends. The CDR3 DNA follows: TGTGCCATCTCTGGCGGCAGGGCCTCAGATACGCAGTATTTT. Encoded protein: CAISGGRASDTQYF.